The source of this T cell receptor (beta chain) is a study of blood T cell repertoires in COVID-19. The overall study: There were acute and convalescent COVID-19 samples, and they came from the United States, Italy and Spain.

CDR3 size: 13 residues. Germline assignment: CDR1 MGHRA and CDR2 YSYEKL. V shed 1 base and J shed 5 bases, with 7 bases lying between them. Participants, about 18 to 90 years old, spanned more than 20 US areas. Cohort 3 donors counted as recovered after two negative PCRs, clearance, or resolved symptoms. Source study methods: The assay estimated nucleated cells by amplifying reference gene primers. The method was immunoSEQ multiplex PCR; TCRdb's version includes in-frame clones alone and lacks a portion of them. That table gives V, J and clone size, and the DNA gave D and trimming. Of some 250,000 clones listed, approximately 85% are singletons.

This clonotype originated in a woman aged 45-59 years who had recovered from COVID-19. The rearrangement joins TRBV4-1 to TRBJ2-3; the D is unclear. Sequenced material: PBMCs or T cells enriched from blood (not recorded which). CDR3 bases: TGCGCCAGCAGCCAAGCCAACGGAGATACGCAGTATTTT. It specifies CASSQANGDTQYF.